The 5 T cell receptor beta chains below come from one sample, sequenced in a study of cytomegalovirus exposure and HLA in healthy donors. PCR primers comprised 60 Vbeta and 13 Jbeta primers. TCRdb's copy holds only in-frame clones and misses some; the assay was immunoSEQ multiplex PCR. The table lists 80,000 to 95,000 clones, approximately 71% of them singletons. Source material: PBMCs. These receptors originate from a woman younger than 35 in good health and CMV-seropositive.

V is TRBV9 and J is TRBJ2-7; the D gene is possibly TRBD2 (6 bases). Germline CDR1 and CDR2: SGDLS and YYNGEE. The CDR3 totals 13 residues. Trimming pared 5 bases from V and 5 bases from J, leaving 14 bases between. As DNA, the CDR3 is TGTGCCAGCAGTGATGGAGGGGTGGACGAGCAGTACTTC. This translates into CASSDGGVDEQYF.

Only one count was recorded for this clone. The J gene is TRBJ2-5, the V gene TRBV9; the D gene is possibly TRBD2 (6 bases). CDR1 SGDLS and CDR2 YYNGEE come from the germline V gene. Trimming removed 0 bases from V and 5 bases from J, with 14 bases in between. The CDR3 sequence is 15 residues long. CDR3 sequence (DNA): TGTGCCAGCAGCGTAGAAGGGATGGGGAGGGAGACCCAGTACTTC. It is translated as CASSVEGMGRETQYF.

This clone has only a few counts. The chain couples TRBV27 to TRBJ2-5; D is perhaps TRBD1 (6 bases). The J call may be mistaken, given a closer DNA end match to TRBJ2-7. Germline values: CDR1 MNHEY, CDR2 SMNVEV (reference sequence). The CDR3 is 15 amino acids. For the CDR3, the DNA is TGTGCCAGCAGTTTATGGGGGCAGCAACCCTACGAGCAGTACTTC. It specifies CASSLWGQQPYEQYF.

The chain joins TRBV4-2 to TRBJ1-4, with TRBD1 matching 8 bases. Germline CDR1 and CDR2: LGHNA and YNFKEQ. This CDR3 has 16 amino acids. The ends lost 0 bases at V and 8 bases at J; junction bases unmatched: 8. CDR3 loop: CASSQEGTGLGEKLFF. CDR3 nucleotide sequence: TGTGCCAGCAGCCAAGAAGGGACAGGCCTAGGGGAAAAACTGTTTTTT.

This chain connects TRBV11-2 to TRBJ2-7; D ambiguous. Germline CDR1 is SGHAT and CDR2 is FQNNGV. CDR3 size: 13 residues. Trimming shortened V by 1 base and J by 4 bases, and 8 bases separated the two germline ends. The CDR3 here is CASSLVSGYEQYF. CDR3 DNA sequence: TGTGCCAGCAGCTTAGTATCCGGGTACGAGCAGTACTTC.